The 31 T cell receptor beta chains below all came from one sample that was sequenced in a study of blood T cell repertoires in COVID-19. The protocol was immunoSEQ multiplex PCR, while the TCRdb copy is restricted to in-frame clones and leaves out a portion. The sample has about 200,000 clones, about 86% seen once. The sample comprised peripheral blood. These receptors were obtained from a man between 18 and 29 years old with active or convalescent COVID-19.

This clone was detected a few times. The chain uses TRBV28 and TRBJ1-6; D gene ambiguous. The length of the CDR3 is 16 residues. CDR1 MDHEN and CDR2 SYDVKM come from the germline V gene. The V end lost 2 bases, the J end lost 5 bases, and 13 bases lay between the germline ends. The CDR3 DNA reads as TGTGCCAGCAGTTTAGCGGCCAGCCTCAATAATTCACCCCTCCACTTT. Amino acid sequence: CASSLAASLNNSPLHF.

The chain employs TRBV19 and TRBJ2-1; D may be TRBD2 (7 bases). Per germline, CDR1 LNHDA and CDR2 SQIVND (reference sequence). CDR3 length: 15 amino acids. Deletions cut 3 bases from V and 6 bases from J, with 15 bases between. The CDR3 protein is CASSMGGGRRNEQFF. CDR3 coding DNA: TGTGCCAGTAGTATGGGGGGCGGGAGACGCAATGAGCAGTTCTTC.

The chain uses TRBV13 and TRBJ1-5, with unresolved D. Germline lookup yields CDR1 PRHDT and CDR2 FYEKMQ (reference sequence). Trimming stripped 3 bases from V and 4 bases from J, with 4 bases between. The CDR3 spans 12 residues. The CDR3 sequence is CASSFSNQPQHF. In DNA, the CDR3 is TGTGCCAGCAGCTTCTCTAATCAGCCCCAGCATTTT.

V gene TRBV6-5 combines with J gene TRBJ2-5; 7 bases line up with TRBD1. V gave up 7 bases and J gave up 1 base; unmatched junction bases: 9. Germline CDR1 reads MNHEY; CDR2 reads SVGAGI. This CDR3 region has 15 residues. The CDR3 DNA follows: TGTGCCAGCACCGTGGAAGACAGGGTCCAAGAGACCCAGTACTTC. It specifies CASTVEDRVQETQYF.

CDR3: CASSPQADNEQFF. CDR3 DNA: TGTGCCAGCTCACCACAGGCGGACAATGAGCAGTTCTTC. This rearrangement joins TRBV18 to TRBJ2-1; D uncertain. The V gene's germline CDR1 is KGHSH and CDR2 LQKENI. This CDR3 contains 13 residues. Trimming took 1 base from V and 5 from J, leaving 6 bases between them.

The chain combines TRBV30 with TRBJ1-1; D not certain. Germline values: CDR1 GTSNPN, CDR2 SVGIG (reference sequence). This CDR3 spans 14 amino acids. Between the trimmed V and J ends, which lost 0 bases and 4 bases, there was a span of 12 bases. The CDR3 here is CAWSVRQEGTEAFF. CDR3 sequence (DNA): TGTGCCTGGAGTGTACGTCAGGAGGGCACTGAAGCTTTCTTT.

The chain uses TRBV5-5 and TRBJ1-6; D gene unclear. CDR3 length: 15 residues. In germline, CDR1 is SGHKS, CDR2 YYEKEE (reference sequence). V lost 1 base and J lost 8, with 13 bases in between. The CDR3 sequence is CASSLFSGSDSPLHF. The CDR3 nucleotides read TGTGCCAGCAGCTTGTTTTCGGGGTCTGATTCACCCCTCCACTTT.

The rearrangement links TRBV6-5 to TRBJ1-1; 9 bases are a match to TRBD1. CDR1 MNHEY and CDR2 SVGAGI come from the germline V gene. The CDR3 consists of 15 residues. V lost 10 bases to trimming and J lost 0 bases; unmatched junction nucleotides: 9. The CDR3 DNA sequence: TGTGCCACTAAACTGACAGGGGGGATGAACACTGAAGCTTTCTTT. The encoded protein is CATKLTGGMNTEAFF.

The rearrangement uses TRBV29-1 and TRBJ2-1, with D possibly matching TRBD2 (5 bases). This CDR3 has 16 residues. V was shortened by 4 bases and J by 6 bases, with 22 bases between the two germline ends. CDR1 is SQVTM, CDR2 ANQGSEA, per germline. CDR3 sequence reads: CSVASLARLIGNEQFF. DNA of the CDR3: TGCAGCGTTGCTTCGCTAGCCAGACTTATAGGCAATGAGCAGTTCTTC.

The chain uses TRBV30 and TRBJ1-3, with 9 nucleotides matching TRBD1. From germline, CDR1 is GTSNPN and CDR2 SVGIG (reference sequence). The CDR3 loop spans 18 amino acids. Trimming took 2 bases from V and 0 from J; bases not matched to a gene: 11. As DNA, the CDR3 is TGTGCCTGGAGTAGGAGGACAGGGGCTCCTAACTCTGGAAACACCATATATTTT. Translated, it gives CAWSRRTGAPNSGNTIYF. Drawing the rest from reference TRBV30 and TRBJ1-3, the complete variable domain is SQTIHQWPATLVQPVGSPLSLECTVEGTSNPNLYWYRQAAGRGLQLLFYSVGIGQISSEVPQNLSASRPQDRQFILSSKKLLLSDSGFYLCAWSRRTGAPNSGNTIYFGEGSWLTVV.

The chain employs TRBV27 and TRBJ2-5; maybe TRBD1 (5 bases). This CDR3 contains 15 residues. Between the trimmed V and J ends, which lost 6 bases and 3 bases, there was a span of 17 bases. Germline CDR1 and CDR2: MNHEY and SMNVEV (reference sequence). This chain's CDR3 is CASSPPPDTEETQYF. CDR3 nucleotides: TGTGCCAGCAGCCCACCGCCGGACACAGAAGAGACCCAGTACTTC.

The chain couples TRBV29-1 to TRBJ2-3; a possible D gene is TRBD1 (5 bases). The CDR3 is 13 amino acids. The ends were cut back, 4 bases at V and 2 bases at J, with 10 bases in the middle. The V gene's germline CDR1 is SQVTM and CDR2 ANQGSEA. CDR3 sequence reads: CSVAGHTTDTQYF. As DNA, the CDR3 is TGCAGCGTTGCTGGACACACCACAGATACGCAGTATTTT.

The CDR3 here is CASGSGQGTNSPLHF. CDR3 nucleotides: TGCGCCAGCGGATCGGGACAGGGTACGAATTCACCCCTCCACTTT. The genes are TRBV5-1 and TRBJ1-6, with 9 bases that match TRBD1. Germline CDR1 and CDR2: SGHRS and YFSETQ. J was trimmed by 7 bases and V by 7 bases; bases with no gene match: 9. The CDR3 consists of 15 residues.

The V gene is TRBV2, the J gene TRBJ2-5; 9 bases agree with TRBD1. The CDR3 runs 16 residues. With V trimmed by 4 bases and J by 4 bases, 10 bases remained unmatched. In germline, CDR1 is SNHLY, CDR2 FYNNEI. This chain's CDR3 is CASSGLGTGTGETQYF. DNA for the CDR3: TGTGCCAGCAGTGGATTGGGGACAGGGACAGGAGAGACCCAGTACTTC.

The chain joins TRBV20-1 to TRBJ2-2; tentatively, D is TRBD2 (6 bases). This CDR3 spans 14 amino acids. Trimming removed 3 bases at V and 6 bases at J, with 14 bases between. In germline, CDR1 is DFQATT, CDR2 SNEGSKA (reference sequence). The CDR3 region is CSASSLGEAGELFF. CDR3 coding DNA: TGCAGTGCTAGTTCGCTAGGGGAGGCCGGGGAGCTGTTTTTT.

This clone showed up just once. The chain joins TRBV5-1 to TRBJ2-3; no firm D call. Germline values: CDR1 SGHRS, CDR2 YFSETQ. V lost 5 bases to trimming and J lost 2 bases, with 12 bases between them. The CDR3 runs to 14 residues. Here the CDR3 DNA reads TGCGCCAGCAGTTACCACGACTTCACAGATACGCAGTATTTT. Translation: CASSYHDFTDTQYF.

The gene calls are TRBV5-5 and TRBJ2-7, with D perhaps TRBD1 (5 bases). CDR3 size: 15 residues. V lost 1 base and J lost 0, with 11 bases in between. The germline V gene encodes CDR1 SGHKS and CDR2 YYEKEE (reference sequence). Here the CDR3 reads CASSLQGPSSYEQYF. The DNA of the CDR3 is TGTGCCAGCAGCTTGCAGGGCCCGAGCTCCTACGAGCAGTACTTC.

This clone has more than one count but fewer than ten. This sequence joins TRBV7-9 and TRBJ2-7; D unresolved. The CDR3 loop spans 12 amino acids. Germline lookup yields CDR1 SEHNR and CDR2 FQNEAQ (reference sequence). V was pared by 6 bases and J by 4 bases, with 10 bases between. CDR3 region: CASSFGAYEQYF. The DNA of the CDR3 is TGTGCCAGCAGTTTCGGAGCTTACGAGCAGTACTTC.

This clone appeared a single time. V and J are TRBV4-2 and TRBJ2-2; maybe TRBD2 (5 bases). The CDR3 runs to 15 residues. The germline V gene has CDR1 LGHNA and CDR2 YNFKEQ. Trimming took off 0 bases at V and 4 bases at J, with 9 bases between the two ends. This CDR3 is CASSQDPGSTGELFF. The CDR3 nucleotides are TGTGCCAGCAGCCAAGATCCGGGGAGCACCGGGGAGCTGTTTTTT.

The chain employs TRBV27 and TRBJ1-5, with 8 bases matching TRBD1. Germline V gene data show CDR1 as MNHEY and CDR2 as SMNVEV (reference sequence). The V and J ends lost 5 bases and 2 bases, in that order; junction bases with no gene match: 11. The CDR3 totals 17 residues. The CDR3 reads CASSPPRQGKGNQPQHF. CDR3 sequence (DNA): TGTGCCAGCAGTCCTCCCCGACAGGGGAAAGGCAATCAGCCCCAGCATTTT.

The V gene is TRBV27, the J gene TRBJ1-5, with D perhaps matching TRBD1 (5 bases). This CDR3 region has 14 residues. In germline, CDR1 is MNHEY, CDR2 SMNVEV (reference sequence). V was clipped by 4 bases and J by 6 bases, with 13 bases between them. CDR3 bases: TGTGCCAGCAGTTACCAGGGATCAGGTCAGCCCCAGCATTTT. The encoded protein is CASSYQGSGQPQHF.

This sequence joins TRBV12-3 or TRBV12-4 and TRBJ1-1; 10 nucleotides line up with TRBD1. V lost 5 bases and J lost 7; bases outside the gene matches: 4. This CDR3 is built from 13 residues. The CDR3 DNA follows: TGTGCCAGCAGTCCGACAGGGGGCCGTGAAGCTTTCTTT. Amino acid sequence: CASSPTGGREAFF.

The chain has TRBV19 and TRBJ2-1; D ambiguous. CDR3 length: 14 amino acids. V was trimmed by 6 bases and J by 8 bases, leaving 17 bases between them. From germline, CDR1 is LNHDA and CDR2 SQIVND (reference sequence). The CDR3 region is CASSLAVQGDEQFF. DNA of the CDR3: TGTGCCAGTAGCTTAGCAGTGCAAGGCGATGAGCAGTTCTTC.

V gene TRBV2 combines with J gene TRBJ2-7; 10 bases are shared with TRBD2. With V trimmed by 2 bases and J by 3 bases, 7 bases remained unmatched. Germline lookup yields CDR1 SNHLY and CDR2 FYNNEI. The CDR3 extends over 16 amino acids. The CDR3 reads CASSEMTSGLLYEQYF. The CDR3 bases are TGTGCCAGCAGTGAAATGACTAGCGGGCTCCTCTACGAGCAGTACTTC.

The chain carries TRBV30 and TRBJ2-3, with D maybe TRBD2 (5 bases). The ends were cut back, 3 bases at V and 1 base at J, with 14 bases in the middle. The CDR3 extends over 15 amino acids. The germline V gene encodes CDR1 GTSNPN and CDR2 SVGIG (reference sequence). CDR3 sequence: CAWSARSSGTDTQYF. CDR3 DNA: TGTGCCTGGAGCGCGAGGAGTAGCGGCACAGATACGCAGTATTTT.

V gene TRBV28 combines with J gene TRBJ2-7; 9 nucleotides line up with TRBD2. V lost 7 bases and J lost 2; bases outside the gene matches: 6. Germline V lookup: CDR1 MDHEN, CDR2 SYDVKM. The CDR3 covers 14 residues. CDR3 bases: TGTGCCAGCACCCCCCGGACTAGCGCCTACGAGCAGTACTTC. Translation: CASTPRTSAYEQYF. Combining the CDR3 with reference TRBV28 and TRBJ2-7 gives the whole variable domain DVKVTQSSRYLVKRTGEKVFLECVQDMDHENMFWYRQDPGLGLRLIYFSYDVKMKEKGDIPEGYSVSREKKERFSLILESASTNQTSMYLCASTPRTSAYEQYFGPGTRLTVT.

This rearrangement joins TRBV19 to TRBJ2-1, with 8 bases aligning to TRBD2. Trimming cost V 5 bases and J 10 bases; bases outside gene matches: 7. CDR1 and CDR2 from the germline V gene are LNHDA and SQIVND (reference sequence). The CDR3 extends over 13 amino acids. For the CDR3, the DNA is TGTGCCAGTAGTCCCCTATCGGGAGGGGAGCAGTTCTTC. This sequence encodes CASSPLSGGEQFF.

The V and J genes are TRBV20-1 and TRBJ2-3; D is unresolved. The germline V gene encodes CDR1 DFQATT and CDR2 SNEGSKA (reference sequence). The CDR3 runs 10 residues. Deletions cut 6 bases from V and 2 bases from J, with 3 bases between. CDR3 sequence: CSAVTDTQYF. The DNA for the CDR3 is TGCAGTGCCGTCACAGATACGCAGTATTTT.

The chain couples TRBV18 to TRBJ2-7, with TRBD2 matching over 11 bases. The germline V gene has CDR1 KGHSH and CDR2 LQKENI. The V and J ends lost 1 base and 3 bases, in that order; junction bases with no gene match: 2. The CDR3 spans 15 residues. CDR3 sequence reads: CASSPLGTSGYEQYF. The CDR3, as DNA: TGTGCCAGCTCACCACTTGGGACTAGCGGCTACGAGCAGTACTTC.

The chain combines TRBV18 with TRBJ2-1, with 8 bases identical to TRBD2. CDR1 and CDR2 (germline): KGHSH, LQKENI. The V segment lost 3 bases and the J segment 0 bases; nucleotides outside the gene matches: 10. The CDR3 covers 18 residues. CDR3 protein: CASSPFLAGFSSYNEQFF. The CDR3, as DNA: TGTGCCAGCTCACCCTTCCTAGCGGGTTTTAGCTCCTACAATGAGCAGTTCTTC.

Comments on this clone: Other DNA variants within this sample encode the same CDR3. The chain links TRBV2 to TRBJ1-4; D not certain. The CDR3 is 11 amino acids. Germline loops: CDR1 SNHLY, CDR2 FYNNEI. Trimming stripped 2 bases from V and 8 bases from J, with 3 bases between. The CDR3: CASSELEKLFF. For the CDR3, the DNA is TGTGCCAGCAGTGAACTCGAAAAACTGTTTTTT.